This T cell receptor beta chain stems from a study of blood T cell repertoires in COVID-19. Study in general: Italy, Spain and the United States were the sources of the convalescent and acute COVID-19 samples.

Using immunoSEQ multiplex PCR, the repertoire was profiled, and TCRdb retains in-frame clones only, with some absent. The data contain some 270,000 clones, about 91% of them seen just once; the ten biggest clones take up approximately 2.7%. Membership in each cohort depended on participant-reported clinical history. A case of COVID-19 had been met by exposed participants within 2 weeks before study entry. J lost 2 bases, V lost 4 bases, and 4 bases had no gene match. CDR1 and CDR2 from the germline V gene are SGHRS and YFSETQ. The CDR3 sequence is 15 residues long. This chain joins TRBV5-1 and TRBJ2-2, with 8 bases identical to TRBD2. This receptor was obtained from a man aged 35 to 55 who had been exposed to COVID-19. The sequenced material came from PBMCs or T cells enriched from blood (not recorded which). The chain's CDR3 is CASSPGGANTGELFF. The CDR3 nucleotides read TGCGCCAGCAGCCCGGGGGGGGCAAACACCGGGGAGCTGTTTTTT.